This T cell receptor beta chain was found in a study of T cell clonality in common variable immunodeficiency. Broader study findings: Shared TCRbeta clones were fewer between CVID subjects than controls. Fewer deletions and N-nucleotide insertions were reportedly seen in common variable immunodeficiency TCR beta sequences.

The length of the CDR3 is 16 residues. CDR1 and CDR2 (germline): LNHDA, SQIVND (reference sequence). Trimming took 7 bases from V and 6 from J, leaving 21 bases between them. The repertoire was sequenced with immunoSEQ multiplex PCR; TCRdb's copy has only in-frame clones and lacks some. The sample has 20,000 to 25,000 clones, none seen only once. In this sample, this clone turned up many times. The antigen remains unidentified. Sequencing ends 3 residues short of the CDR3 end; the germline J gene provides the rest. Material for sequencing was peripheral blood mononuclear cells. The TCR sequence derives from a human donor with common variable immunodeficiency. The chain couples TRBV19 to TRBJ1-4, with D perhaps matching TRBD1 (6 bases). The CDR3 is CASTQEGGGTHEKLFF. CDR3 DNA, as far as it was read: TGTGCCAGTACCCAAGAAGGAGGGGGAACGCATGAAAAA.